One and the same sample provided the 10 T cell receptor beta chains below, sequenced in a study of T cells in Graves' hyperthyroidism and ophthalmopathy. The CDR3 regions of TCR beta were amplified from RNA transcripts. The TCR CDR3 first-round RT-PCR relied on the HTBI primer set. MiXCR, applied by TCRdb to the multiplex PCR reads, yields one record per CDR3 protein. Counted here are about 610,000 distinct CDR3 sequences, roughly 14% occurring once; the ten biggest clones make up about 4.5%. The sequenced sample consisted of blood. The source of these receptors is a middle-aged woman with Graves' ophthalmopathy.

This clonotype was seen a few times. This chain connects TRBV28 to TRBJ2-5, with TRBD2 matching over 11 bases. Unmatched junction bases numbered 20, after V lost 6 bases and J lost 5 bases. The CDR3 loop spans 19 amino acids. Germline CDR1 reads MDHEN; CDR2 reads SYDVKM. The CDR3 DNA reads TGTGCCAGCAGGACGGGCATGGGACTAGCGGTCCCGGGTAGGGAGACCCAGTACTTC. Translating it yields CASRTGMGLAVPGRETQYF.

At least ten counts were recorded for this clonotype. This chain uses TRBV2 with TRBJ1-1; D gene uncertain. Between the trimmed V and J ends, which lost 4 bases and 7 bases, there was a span of 7 bases. The CDR3 is 11 amino acids. Germline CDR1 is SNHLY and CDR2 is FYNNEI. The CDR3 bases are TGTGCCAGCAGTGCACAGATTGAAGCTTTCTTT. It specifies CASSAQIEAFF.

This clonotype was counted at least ten times. This chain joins TRBV5-1 and TRBJ1-1, with 7 positions matching TRBD1. The length of the CDR3 is 15 residues. Per germline, CDR1 SGHRS and CDR2 YFSETQ. V trimming: 0 bases; J trimming: 9 bases; junction bases outside the gene matches: 11. The CDR3, as DNA: TGCGCCAGCAGCTTGGGCACAGGGGACGAGACTAAAGCTTTCTTT. This encodes CASSLGTGDETKAFF. Based on the CDR3 plus reference TRBV5-1 and TRBJ1-1, the full variable domain is KAGVTQTPRYLIKTRGQQVTLSCSPISGHRSVSWYQQTPGQGLQFLFEYFSETQRNKGNFPGRFSGRQFSNSRSEMNVSTLELGDSALYLCASSLGTGDETKAFFGQGTRLTVV.

The table lists this clonotype with many counts. This chain links TRBV2 with TRBJ2-6, with D hard to call. The CDR3 has 15 amino acids. The V and J ends lost 7 bases and 0 bases respectively, with 10 bases between them. Germline lookup yields CDR1 SNHLY and CDR2 FYNNEI. The CDR3 is CASNLEGSGANVLTF. In DNA form, the CDR3 reads TGTGCCAGCAATCTAGAAGGCTCTGGGGCCAACGTCCTGACTTTC.

This clonotype was detected many times. The rearrangement links TRBV2 to TRBJ2-7; tentatively, D is TRBD1 (6 bases). V lost 8 bases and J lost 3, with 17 bases in between. The CDR3 runs 14 residues. The V gene's germline CDR1 is SNHLY and CDR2 FYNNEI. DNA for the CDR3: TGTGCCAGCCACCGGTACCCGGACAGCTACGAGCAGTACTTC. This encodes CASHRYPDSYEQYF.

This clonotype was found a few times. The chain combines TRBV20-1 with TRBJ2-5; 13 nucleotides agree with TRBD2. The CDR3 consists of 20 residues. The junction had 20 bases not matched to a gene; V was cut back by 3 bases and J by 4 bases. Germline lookup yields CDR1 DFQATT and CDR2 SNEGSKA (reference sequence). CDR3 region: CSARATEWTSGRGLRETQYF. Here the CDR3 DNA reads TGCAGTGCTAGGGCCACAGAATGGACTAGCGGGAGAGGATTAAGAGAGACCCAGTACTTC.

V is TRBV20-1 and J is TRBJ2-4; a possible D gene is TRBD1 (5 bases). V shed 5 bases and J shed 1 base, with 15 bases lying between them. The CDR3 is made up of 15 amino acids. Germline CDR1 is DFQATT and CDR2 is SNEGSKA (reference sequence). The CDR3 here is CSALQDFGAKNIQYF. CDR3 nucleotides: TGCAGTGCTCTACAGGATTTTGGGGCCAAAAACATTCAGTACTTC.

This clonotype was counted ten times or more. The chain has TRBV7-9 and TRBJ1-1, with D unresolved. This CDR3 is 13 amino acids long. Trimming removed 10 bases from V and 1 base from J, with 13 bases in between. Germline CDR1 SEHNR, CDR2 FQNEAQ (reference sequence). CDR3 in DNA: TGTGCCAAGAACGTGGGCGGGAACACTGAAGCTTTCTTT. Its protein product is CAKNVGGNTEAFF.

J is TRBJ1-5 and V is TRBV4-1; 7 bases line up with TRBD1. There are 17 residues in the CDR3. Germline V lookup: CDR1 MGHRA, CDR2 YSYEKL. V lost 1 base and J lost 10; bases outside the gene matches: 16. The CDR3 sequence: CASSQVMGGTAQRPQHF. CDR3 coding DNA: TGCGCCAGCAGCCAAGTCATGGGCGGGACAGCTCAAAGACCCCAGCATTTT.

This clonotype was recorded once. The CDR3 protein is CASSVTGRANYGYTF. In DNA, the CDR3 is TGTGCCAGTAGTGTGACAGGGCGGGCTAACTATGGCTACACCTTC. The chain couples TRBV19 to TRBJ1-2; 7 positions match TRBD1. CDR1 is LNHDA, CDR2 SQIVND, per germline (reference sequence). After removal of 5 bases from V and 0 bases from J, the junction contained 6 bases not matched to a gene. This CDR3 has 15 amino acids.